This T cell receptor (beta chain) was identified in a study of cytomegalovirus exposure and HLA in healthy donors. Points from the study as a whole: Within the data, a cluster of highly shared sequence variants was likely a sequencing artifact. CMV serostatus was the sole immune exposure information available.

CDR1 MDHEN and CDR2 SYDVKM come from the germline V gene. CDR3 length: 14 amino acids. Trimming shortened V by 7 bases and J by 4 bases, and 16 bases separated the two germline ends. PCR was performed using 60 Vbeta and 13 Jbeta primers. Sequencing used immunoSEQ multiplex PCR; TCRdb keeps in-frame clones, though not all of them. Of over 70,000 clones in the sample, 76% are singletons; the top ten hold roughly 1.3%. For this clone: Its antigen is as yet unknown.

Sequences were obtained from PBMCs. The V call is TRBV28, the J call TRBJ1-2; D possibly corresponds to TRBD1 (6 bases). This sequence originates from a male donor in good health and CMV-seronegative. In DNA, the CDR3 is TGTGCCAGCACCAACGATGGACAGTTCTATGGCTACACCTTC. This gives the protein CASTNDGQFYGYTF.